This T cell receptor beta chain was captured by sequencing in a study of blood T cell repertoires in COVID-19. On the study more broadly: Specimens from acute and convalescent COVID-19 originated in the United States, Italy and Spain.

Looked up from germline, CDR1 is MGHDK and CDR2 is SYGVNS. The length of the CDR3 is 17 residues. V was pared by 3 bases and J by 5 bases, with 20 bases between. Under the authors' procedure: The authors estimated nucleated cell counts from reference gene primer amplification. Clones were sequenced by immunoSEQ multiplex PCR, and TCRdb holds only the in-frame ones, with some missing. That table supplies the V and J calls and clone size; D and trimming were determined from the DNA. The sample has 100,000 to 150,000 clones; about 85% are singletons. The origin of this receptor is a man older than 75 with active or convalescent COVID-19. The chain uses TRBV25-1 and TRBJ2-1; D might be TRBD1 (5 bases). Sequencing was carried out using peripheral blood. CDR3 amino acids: CASSDPSLGRDDNEQFF. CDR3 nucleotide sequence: TGTGCCAGCAGTGATCCGTCCTTGGGCAGGGATGACAATGAGCAGTTCTTC.